These 23 T cell receptor beta chains were sequenced from one sample in a study of identical twins (dated by TCRdb to about 2016). Libraries were constructed by 5' RACE. Reads for this sample came from an Illumina HiSeq 2000. TCRdb cleaned the public reads at Q25 with fastp, built clones with MiXCR and kept in-frame beta chains. CDR3 protein sequences are deduplicated, and each keeps its most common genes and DNA. Within this sample are fewer than 900,000 distinct CDR3 sequences, with over 15% of them counted one time only. The top ten constitute around 12% of the sample. This sample also belongs to another study, concerning T cells expressing NK-cell markers.

Sequences were obtained from PBMCs. The receptors were gathered from a woman aged 18-35 years in good health.

This rearrangement joins TRBV20-1 to TRBJ2-7; 10 positions agree with TRBD1. There are 14 residues in the CDR3. The V gene end was trimmed by 2 bases and the J gene end by 3 bases; junction bases not matched to a gene: 4. Germline assignment: CDR1 DFQATT and CDR2 SNEGSKA (reference sequence). CDR3 amino acids: CSARHRDRGYEQYF. DNA for the CDR3: TGCAGTGCTAGACACCGGGACAGGGGCTACGAGCAGTACTTC.

The chain carries TRBV20-1 and TRBJ1-6; 9 bases match TRBD1. With 4 bases clipped from V and 10 bases from J, the junction kept 8 bases outside the gene matches. Germline loops: CDR1 DFQATT, CDR2 SNEGSKA (reference sequence). The CDR3 totals 14 residues. CDR3 protein: CSATRGTGTSPLHF. CDR3 nucleotides: TGCAGTGCTACTCGGGGGACAGGGACGTCACCCCTCCACTTT.

The chain uses TRBV12-3 or TRBV12-4 and TRBJ1-2; perhaps TRBD1 as D (6 bases). V shed 3 bases and J shed 4 bases, with 12 bases lying between them. The CDR3 extends over 14 amino acids. The CDR3 is CASSFGRDTYGYTF. The CDR3 DNA follows: TGTGCCAGCAGTTTTGGTCGGGACACCTATGGCTACACCTTC.

The CDR3 region is CSARDLKSGDSPLHF. CDR3 nucleotides: TGCAGTGCTAGAGATTTGAAGTCAGGGGATTCACCCCTCCACTTT. The chain couples TRBV20-1 to TRBJ1-6; the D gene is possibly TRBD1 (6 bases). CDR3 size: 15 residues. CDR1 and CDR2 (germline): DFQATT, SNEGSKA (reference sequence). V was pared by 0 bases and J by 8 bases, with 14 bases between.

The chain combines TRBV20-1 with TRBJ2-5; 8 bases fit TRBD2. From germline, CDR1 is DFQATT and CDR2 SNEGSKA (reference sequence). J lost 6 bases, V lost 7 bases, and 7 bases had no gene match. The CDR3 runs 12 residues. The CDR3 DNA reads TGCAGTGTAGGGGGACTAGTGAAGACCCAGTACTTC. The encoded protein is CSVGGLVKTQYF.

V usage is TRBV6-5 and J usage is TRBJ2-7; weak D call: TRBD2 (6 bases). The CDR3 is 15 amino acids. Trimming took off 2 bases at V and 0 bases at J, with 11 bases between the two ends. The germline V gene has CDR1 MNHEY and CDR2 SVGAGI. The CDR3 here is CASSYEVGGSYEQYF. The CDR3 coding sequence is TGTGCCAGCAGTTACGAGGTGGGGGGCTCCTACGAGCAGTACTTC.

This clonotype came up a few times. The rearrangement joins TRBV10-3 to TRBJ1-5, with D maybe TRBD1 (5 bases). This CDR3 region has 15 residues. V lost 0 bases and J lost 7, with 13 bases in between. Per the germline V gene, CDR1 is ENHRY and CDR2 is SYGVKD. CDR3 coding DNA: TGTGCCATCAGTGAGTCGGGTCAGGGCGGGCAGCCCCAGCATTTT. As protein: CAISESGQGGQPQHF.

This chain connects TRBV2 to TRBJ1-2; D is perhaps TRBD1 (5 bases). Germline V gene sequence: CDR1 SNHLY, CDR2 FYNNEI. This CDR3 is built from 13 residues. V lost 5 bases to trimming and J lost 6 bases, with 13 bases between them. This chain's CDR3 is CASSRQGNDGYTF. The CDR3 DNA follows: TGTGCCAGCAGTCGGCAGGGTAATGATGGCTACACCTTC.

There are a few counts of this clonotype. CDR3 sequence (DNA): TGCGCCAGCAGCTTGGGAGGGACTTCGACCTACGAGCAGTACTTC. It yields the protein CASSLGGTSTYEQYF. The V gene is TRBV5-1, the J gene TRBJ2-7; the D gene is possibly TRBD2 (6 bases). The CDR3 is made up of 15 amino acids. V lost 0 bases, J lost 2 bases, and 12 bases lay in between. Germline lookup yields CDR1 SGHRS and CDR2 YFSETQ. The full variable domain, rest sourced from reference TRBV5-1 and TRBJ2-7, is KAGVTQTPRYLIKTRGQQVTLSCSPISGHRSVSWYQQTPGQGLQFLFEYFSETQRNKGNFPGRFSGRQFSNSRSEMNVSTLELGDSALYLCASSLGGTSTYEQYFGPGTRLTVT.

This clonotype was seen a single time. The chain carries TRBV29-1 and TRBJ2-7; 8 positions match TRBD1. Unmatched junction bases numbered 10, after V lost 6 bases and J lost 3 bases. Germline CDR1 SQVTM, CDR2 ANQGSEA. This CDR3 contains 14 residues. The CDR3 is CSVETNRGFYEQYF. The CDR3 nucleotides read TGCAGCGTCGAGACGAACAGGGGGTTCTACGAGCAGTACTTC.

This chain connects TRBV12-3 or TRBV12-4 to TRBJ2-5; 10 nucleotides align to TRBD1. The CDR3 contains 18 residues. The ends lost 6 bases at V and 7 bases at J; junction bases unmatched: 20. CDR3 DNA: TGTGCCAGCAGCCTCGGACAGGGGGATGACTGGTGGGATGGGACCCAGTACTTC. Its protein product is CASSLGQGDDWWDGTQYF.

This clonotype was recorded a few times. The V gene is TRBV11-2, the J gene TRBJ2-7, with 9 bases aligning to TRBD1. V shed 2 bases and J 3 bases; nucleotides not matched to a gene: 8. CDR1 SGHAT and CDR2 FQNNGV come from the germline V gene. The CDR3 runs to 16 residues. The CDR3 reads CASSLFPETGGYEQYF. CDR3 DNA sequence: TGTGCCAGCAGCTTATTCCCCGAGACAGGGGGCTACGAGCAGTACTTC.

The chain employs TRBV9 and TRBJ2-5; D remains ambiguous. Germline V gene data show CDR1 as SGDLS and CDR2 as YYNGEE. The length of the CDR3 is 15 residues. Trimming took off 2 bases at V and 0 bases at J, with 11 bases between the two ends. CDR3 nucleotides: TGTGCCAGCAGCGTTTCGGCCGTGTACCAAGAGACCCAGTACTTC. Translating it yields CASSVSAVYQETQYF. Based on the CDR3 plus reference TRBV9 and TRBJ2-5, the full variable domain is DSGVTQTPKHLITATGQRVTLRCSPRSGDLSVYWYQQSLDQGLQFLIQYYNGEERAKGNILERFSAQQFPDLHSELNLSSLELGDSALYFCASSVSAVYQETQYFGPGTRLLVL.

The V call is TRBV30, the J call TRBJ2-1, with D hard to call. The CDR3 has 11 residues. V was trimmed by 3 bases and J by 10 bases, leaving 10 bases between them. Germline CDR1 reads GTSNPN; CDR2 reads SVGIG (reference sequence). The DNA of the CDR3 is TGTGCCTGGAGCGTAATAAGAGAGCAGTTCTTC. This codes for CAWSVIREQFF.

This clonotype was seen more than once but under ten times. The rearrangement joins TRBV6-1 to TRBJ2-7; D not certain. Germline V gene sequence: CDR1 MNHNS, CDR2 SASEGT. This CDR3 comprises 13 residues. Trimming stripped 1 base from V and 1 base from J, with 5 bases between. The CDR3 here is CASSEGISYEQYF. In DNA, the CDR3 is TGTGCCAGCAGTGAAGGTATATCCTACGAGCAGTACTTC.

The genes are TRBV4-2 and TRBJ2-3; 7 bases match TRBD2. Germline CDR1 reads LGHNA; CDR2 reads YNFKEQ. The CDR3 contains 16 residues. Losses at the gene ends were 1 base for V and 2 bases for J; bases not matched to a gene: 6. The DNA of the CDR3 is TGTGCCAGCAGCCAAGGGCGGGAGCGGTCCACAGATACGCAGTATTTT. This codes for CASSQGRERSTDTQYF.

This clonotype has at least ten counts. The V call is TRBV4-2, the J call TRBJ2-7; 13 nucleotides match TRBD2. Trimming at V came to 0 bases and at J to 4 bases, leaving 12 bases not matched to a gene. The CDR3 covers 19 residues. In germline, CDR1 is LGHNA, CDR2 YNFKEQ. CDR3 DNA sequence: TGTGCCAGCAGCCAAGATGGGATTGGTGCGACTAGCGGGGGGTACGAGCAGTACTTC. Protein product: CASSQDGIGATSGGYEQYF.

There are many counts of this clonotype. This chain joins TRBV12-3 or TRBV12-4 and TRBJ2-7; D may be TRBD1 (6 bases). This CDR3 spans 17 amino acids. Trimming shortened V by 6 bases and J by 1 base, and 22 bases separated the two germline ends. Written as DNA, the CDR3 is TGTGCCAGCAGCGGATTCGGGACAAAATCCCCTTCCTACGAGCAGTACTTC. Its translation: CASSGFGTKSPSYEQYF.

V and J are TRBV7-9 and TRBJ2-1; D uncertain. Trimming removed 5 bases at V and 1 base at J, with 18 bases between. Germline V gene sequence: CDR1 SEHNR, CDR2 FQNEAQ (reference sequence). CDR3 length: 17 residues. The CDR3 region is CASSPLVGRGSYNEQFF. CDR3 in DNA: TGTGCCAGCAGCCCGCTGGTAGGGCGAGGATCCTACAATGAGCAGTTCTTC.

The chain is built from TRBV6-1 and TRBJ2-7; D may match TRBD1 or TRBD2 (6 bases each). V lost 6 bases and J 5 bases, leaving 17 bases between the germline ends. The CDR3 is 14 amino acids. The germline V gene encodes CDR1 MNHNS and CDR2 SASEGT. CDR3 in DNA: TGTGCCAGCAGGCCCCGGGACGGGGGCGACGAGCAGTACTTC. Protein sequence: CASRPRDGGDEQYF.

The chain employs TRBV29-1 and TRBJ2-2, with 11 positions matching TRBD1. Germline lookup yields CDR1 SQVTM and CDR2 ANQGSEA. The CDR3 length is 13 residues. The trim removed 6 bases at V and 3 bases at J, leaving 0 bases unmatched. CDR3 sequence: CSVDRGHTGELFF. Here the CDR3 DNA reads TGCAGCGTGGACAGGGGGCACACCGGGGAGCTGTTTTTT.

The CDR3 sequence is CASSQGIGRTYSPLHF. CDR3 bases: TGTGCCAGCAGCCAAGGAATCGGACGGACTTATTCACCCCTCCACTTT. The V gene is TRBV3-1, the J gene TRBJ1-6; D gene uncertain. The CDR3 loop spans 16 amino acids. Looked up from germline, CDR1 is LGHDT and CDR2 is YNNKEL (reference sequence). The V end was cut by 1 base, the J end by 8 bases, with 15 bases between.

The table lists this clonotype with a few counts. The chain uses TRBV5-1 and TRBJ2-7; 9 bases fit TRBD1. V trimming: 7 bases; J trimming: 6 bases; junction bases outside the gene matches: 11. The CDR3 has 14 amino acids. The germline CDR1 and CDR2 sequences are SGHRS and YFSETQ. This chain's CDR3 is CASAPGTGISEQYF. In nucleotides, the CDR3 is TGCGCCAGCGCCCCCGGGACAGGGATAAGCGAGCAGTACTTC.